The source of this TCR beta chain is a study of vaccination effects on CD4 cells after COVID-19 (dated by TCRdb to 2021 to 2024). A note on the overall study: Participants received two doses of either the BNT162b2 or the mRNA-1273 mRNA SARS-CoV-2 vaccine. The study compared SARS-CoV-2 spike-specific CD4+ TCR repertoires before and after mRNA vaccination in COVID-19 convalescent patients and infection-naive vaccine recipients. A total of 10 COVID-19 convalescent patients and a few SARS-CoV-2-naive healthy vaccine recipients were included in the full study. Cultures from other donors in the study were sequenced with the Oncomine TCR Beta short-read assay on an Illumina iSeq 100.

Of note for this clone: The clone's antigen remains unknown. Qualities for individual bases were not recorded, and no much larger clone is one base off.

To identify antigen-specific CD4+ T cell clonotypes by their expansion, the ViraFEST assay first stimulated PBMC with viral peptide pools and then applied TCR sequencing. After less than 13 days of culture, CD4+ T cells were isolated with the EasySep CD4+ T cell isolation kit. The absence of prior SARS-CoV-2 infection in healthy vaccine recipients was confirmed by negative nucleocapsid antibodies before and after vaccination. About 1.8 million PBMC per well were cultured with approximately 10 ug/ml peptides in IMDM containing around 5% human AB serum, approximately 9.1 IU/ml IL-2 and gentamicin. On days 3 and 7, half of the culture medium was replaced with fresh IL-2-containing medium. Each peptide stimulation condition was cultured in triplicate wells unless otherwise noted. Using Ficoll-Paque Plus gradient centrifugation, PBMC were separated from whole blood and then either used fresh or cryopreserved at -140C. Overlapping peptide pools spanned the spike proteins of SARS-CoV-2 and the common cold coronaviruses HCoV-NL63, HCoV-OC43 and HCoV-229E. The QIAamp micro DNA kit was used to extract genomic DNA from the cultured CD4+ T cells.

After removal of 2 bases from V and 8 bases from J, the junction retains 8 bases not matched to a gene. Spanning cysteine to phenylalanine, the CDR3 consists of 15 amino acids. Here the CDR3 DNA is all that survives: 45 bases in frame from base 1. CDR1 KGHSH and CDR2 LQKENI are derived from the germline V gene. Libraries came from the immunoSEQ multiplex PCR assay. TCR beta CDR3 sequencing was performed on DNA from the cultured, isolated CD4+ T cells. The study's own analysis went as follows. Non-productive TCR sequences were discarded, and reads were trimmed to the CDR3 region, with only CDR3s of 7 or more amino acids retained. Antigen-specific clonotypes were identified using the MANAFEST web app by comparison of expansion in peptide wells against reference cultures. To count as positive, a clone had to show expansion at FDR<0.05 compared with the reference and with all other wells, an odds ratio above 5, and a frequency above 0.1% in two replicate wells. Clonotypes significantly expanded in SARS-CoV-2 spike wells and in at least one common cold coronavirus spike condition were defined as cross-reactive. Using the stringdist R package, CDR3 similarity was measured by Levenshtein distance, and unrooted trees were constructed with ape in R 3.6.1. What TCRdb holds here is the immuneACCESS table cut down to in-frame rearrangements. Part of the clones is not present; checked against another copy, under half of the missing clones reflect an unresolved V gene, and the others are unexplained. The D gene and trimming were derived from the DNA, and the V and J assignments and clone size from that table. Recorded for this sample are about 73,000 clones; roughly 79% of them occurred a single time. More than 9% of the sample lies in the top ten.

On the study overall, not on this receptor specifically: Both infection-induced and vaccine-induced clones contracted markedly at late post-vaccination timepoints, which is consistent with waning T cell responses. Only a small number of convalescent patients were included, and no early post-infection timepoints were available, which limited the study. Among healthy vaccine recipients, nearly all vaccine-induced clones were SARS-CoV-2 mono-reactive, and just 1 of 255 was cross-reactive with common cold coronaviruses.

The clonotype comes from a human donor who received a COVID-19 vaccine. The sample consisted of CD4+ T cells from PBMCs cultured with SARS-CoV-2 spike peptides, taken before COVID-19 vaccination. What the cell subset or site label conveys for this sample: SARS-CoV-2 spike overlapping peptide pool stimulation. The rearrangement joined TRBV18 to TRBJ2-1; 8 bases in the middle match TRBD2. The DNA is as follows: TGTGCCAGCTCACCAACCGCGGGGGGTCCCCATGAGCAGTTCTTC. This yields the protein CASSPTAGGPHEQFF. Extended through the reference TRBV18 and TRBJ2-1 proteins, this CDR3 yields the full variable domain: NAGVMQNPRHLVRRRGQEARLRCSPMKGHSHVYWYRQLPEEGLKFMVYLQKENIIDESGMPKERFSAEFPKEGPSILRIQQVVRGDSAAYFCASSPTAGGPHEQFFGPGTRLTVL.